This T cell receptor beta chain originates from a study of blood T cell repertoires in COVID-19. Study as a whole: T cells, B-cell-depleted T cells, or PBMCs supplied cDNA or gDNA.

Original analysis: Estimation of nucleated cell counts was performed using reference gene primer amplification. The assay was immunoSEQ multiplex PCR, and TCRdb's table has in-frame clones only and misses some. V and J calls and clone size are those listed in that table; D and trimming were worked out from the DNA. Of some 530,000 clones in the sample, around nine tenths were seen once. Study members were between roughly 18 and 100 years old and lived in 24 US regions. Recovered status in Cohort 3 required two negative PCRs, clearance, or symptom resolution. Germline assignment: CDR1 KGHSH and CDR2 LQKENI. V lost 4 bases and J lost 1; bases outside the gene matches: 2. This CDR3 has 14 amino acids.

The sequencing input was PBMCs or T cells enriched from blood (not recorded which). The TCR originated in a woman aged 60-70 years who had recovered from COVID-19. V is TRBV18 and J is TRBJ1-1; 8 nucleotides line up with TRBD1. CDR3 bases: TGTGCCAGCTCACTAGGGACAGGGAACACTGAAGCTTTCTTT. It yields the protein CASSLGTGNTEAFF. The full variable domain, in which reference TRBV18 and TRBJ1-1 provide the parts outside the CDR3, is NAGVMQNPRHLVRRRGQEARLRCSPMKGHSHVYWYRQLPEEGLKFMVYLQKENIIDESGMPKERFSAEFPKEGPSILRIQQVVRGDSAAYFCASSLGTGNTEAFFGQGTRLTVV.